This TCR beta chain derives from a study of shared clonotypes between healthy human individuals. The study drew all its donors from Caucasian adults living in Nashville, Tennessee. Researchers drew on about 90 million PBMCs for genomic DNA from unsorted samples. This CDR3 contains 12 residues. Trimming removed 5 bases from V and 4 bases from J, with 6 bases in between. CDR1 is SEHNR and CDR2 is FQNEAQ in the germline V gene (reference sequence). The assay was immunoSEQ multiplex PCR, and TCRdb's table has in-frame clones only and misses some. The sample has about 490,000 clones; about three quarters are singletons.

This clonotype originated in a woman in her 40s in good health. Some clones in this sample may be carry-over from other donors' samples. This chain joins TRBV7-9 and TRBJ1-5, with D unclear. Sample: PBMCs. The CDR3 protein is CASSPQNQPQHF. CDR3 sequence (DNA): TGTGCCAGCAGCCCGCAAAATCAGCCCCAGCATTTT.